This T cell receptor beta chain came from a study of T cells after yellow fever vaccination. Findings and caveats of the study: Weaker overall, the secondary response nonetheless peaked faster (day 5 versus 15).

Conversion of TCR transcripts into cDNA relied on 5'RACE template switching, which added a universal primer site and UMIs. One entry per CDR3 protein results from TCRdb running MiXCR on the 5' RACE reads. The table shows fewer than 400,000 distinct CDR3 sequences, with over 5% occurring only once. Only a few counts were recorded for this clonotype. Antigen specificity is unknown. V lost 0 bases, J lost 2 bases, and 10 bases lay in between. The germline CDR1 and CDR2 sequences are LNHNV and YYDKDF (reference sequence). The CDR3 has 15 amino acids. This TCR was sampled from a man aged 25-45 years who received the YFV17D yellow fever vaccine. The chain couples TRBV15 to TRBJ2-5, with D perhaps assigned TRBD1 or TRBD2 (5 bases each). Sample: PBMCs, taken 5 days after the yellow fever booster vaccination. CDR3 region: CATSRDLRGQETQYF. Written as DNA, the CDR3 is TGTGCCACCAGCAGAGATCTGAGGGGACAAGAGACCCAGTACTTC.